This TCR beta chain was obtained from a study of shared clonotypes between healthy human individuals. This clone was counted a single time. Its antigen is as yet unknown. The CDR3 totals 17 residues. The germline CDR1 and CDR2 sequences are LNHNV and YYDKDF (reference sequence). V shed 0 bases and J 11 bases; nucleotides not matched to a gene: 15. All the donors were Caucasian adults who lived in Nashville, Tennessee. Clones were sequenced by immunoSEQ multiplex PCR, and TCRdb holds only the in-frame ones, with some missing. The sample gives hundreds of thousands of clones, 74% of which show up once; less than 2% is in the top ten. Study-wide results and limits: Despite large depth, sorted-subset datasets appeared incompletely sequenced. Few donors restricted represented genetic and exposure-history diversity.

This receptor was taken from a woman aged 30 to 39 in good health. V usage is TRBV15 and J usage is TRBJ1-1, with 10 bases matching TRBD1. The sequencing input was memory CD4+ T cells sorted from blood. This sample's subset: CD45RA-negative fraction. In nucleotides, the CDR3 is TGTGCCACCAGCAGAGATCTCTTCGTGGGACAGGGGATTATGGCTTTCTTT. It yields the protein CATSRDLFVGQGIMAFF.